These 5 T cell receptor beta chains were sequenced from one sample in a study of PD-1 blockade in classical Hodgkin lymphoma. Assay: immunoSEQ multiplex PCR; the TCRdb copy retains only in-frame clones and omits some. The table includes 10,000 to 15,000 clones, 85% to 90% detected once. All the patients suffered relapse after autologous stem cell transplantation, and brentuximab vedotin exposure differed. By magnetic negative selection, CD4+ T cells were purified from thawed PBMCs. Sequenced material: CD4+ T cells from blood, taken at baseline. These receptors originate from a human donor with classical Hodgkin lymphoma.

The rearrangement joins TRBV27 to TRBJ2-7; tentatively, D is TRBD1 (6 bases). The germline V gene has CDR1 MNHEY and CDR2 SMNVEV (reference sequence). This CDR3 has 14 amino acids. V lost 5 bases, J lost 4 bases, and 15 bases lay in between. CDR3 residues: CASSRTGTHYEQYF. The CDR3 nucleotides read TGTGCCAGCAGTAGAACCGGGACACATTACGAGCAGTACTTC.

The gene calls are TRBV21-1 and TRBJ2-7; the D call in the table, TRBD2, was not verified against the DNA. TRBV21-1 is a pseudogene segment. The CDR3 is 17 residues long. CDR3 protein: CATTKARLRVVSYEQYF. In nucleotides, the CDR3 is TGTGCCACCACGAAAGCGAGGCTGCGGGTCGTCTCCTACGAGCAGTACTTC.

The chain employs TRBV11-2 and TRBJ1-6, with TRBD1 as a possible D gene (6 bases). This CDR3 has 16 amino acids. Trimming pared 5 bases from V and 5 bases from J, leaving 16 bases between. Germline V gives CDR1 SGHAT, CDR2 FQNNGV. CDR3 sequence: CASSRDRWDNNSPLHF. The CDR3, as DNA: TGTGCCAGCAGCCGCGACAGGTGGGATAATAATTCACCCCTCCACTTT.

The CDR3 sequence: CASSQERREDTQYF. CDR3 nucleotide sequence: TGTGCCAGCAGCCAAGAACGCAGGGAAGATACGCAGTATTTT. J is TRBJ2-3 and V is TRBV4-2; possibly TRBD1 for D (5 bases). Germline-derived CDR1 and CDR2 are LGHNA and YNFKEQ. Trimming cost V 0 bases and J 5 bases, with 9 bases left between them. The CDR3 covers 14 residues.

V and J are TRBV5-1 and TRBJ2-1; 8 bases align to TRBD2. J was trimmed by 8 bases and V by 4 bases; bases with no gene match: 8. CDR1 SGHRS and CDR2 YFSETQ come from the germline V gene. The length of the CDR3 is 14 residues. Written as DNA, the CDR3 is TGCGCCAGCAGCCCAGGACTAGCCATCTATGAGCAGTTCTTC. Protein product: CASSPGLAIYEQFF. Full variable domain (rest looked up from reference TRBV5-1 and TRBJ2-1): KAGVTQTPRYLIKTRGQQVTLSCSPISGHRSVSWYQQTPGQGLQFLFEYFSETQRNKGNFPGRFSGRQFSNSRSEMNVSTLELGDSALYLCASSPGLAIYEQFFGPGTRLTVL.